Listed below are T cell receptor beta chains from one sample, sequenced in a study of blood T cell repertoires in COVID-19. Profiled with immunoSEQ multiplex PCR; TCRdb holds only in-frame clones, not every one. The sample has some 250,000 clones; around 87% are singletons. The sample was peripheral blood. Receptors originate from a woman aged 25 to 45 who had recovered from COVID-19. CDR3s include the opening cysteine and the closing phenylalanine or tryptophan. D genes are given only for firm matches.

v_call	j_call	d_call	cdr3_aa
TRBV6-4	TRBJ2-3	TRBD1	CASSEARGRGTDTQYF
TRBV5-1	TRBJ1-3	-	CASSPSIGNTIYF
TRBV18	TRBJ1-1	-	CASSPGGGRRNTEAFF
TRBV7-9	TRBJ1-6	TRBD1	CASSFTDRDSPLHF
TRBV19	TRBJ2-5	TRBD2	CASSNPLTSGQETQYF
TRBV6-5	TRBJ2-1	-	CASRPTRGSYNEQFF
TRBV30	TRBJ1-4	-	CAWSGSGEKLFF
TRBV28	TRBJ1-4	TRBD1	CASSLGTGYNEKLFF
TRBV2	TRBJ1-4	TRBD1	CASSGTGSKLFF
TRBV25-1	TRBJ1-2	-	CASSEGGRDGYTF
TRBV7-8	TRBJ1-2	-	CASSLGRHGEYGYTF
TRBV19	TRBJ1-2	-	CASSATGFYGYTF
TRBV25-1	TRBJ1-2	TRBD1	CASSEFGDSNNYGYTF
TRBV5-1	TRBJ2-7	TRBD1	CASSTGTGFSYEQYF
TRBV28	TRBJ1-4	TRBD1	CASREPGQGDEKLFF
TRBV5-4	TRBJ1-2	-	CASRLQGNYGYTF
TRBV25-1	TRBJ1-1	TRBD1	CASSAQQGLNTEAFF
TRBV15	TRBJ1-1	-	CATSRDSHTEAFF
TRBV4-1	TRBJ2-3	-	CASSQAAGVGDTQYF
TRBV27	TRBJ1-2	-	CASSSRITLAKGVDGYTF
TRBV15	TRBJ2-5	TRBD1	CATSRDRGQGTYFETQYF
TRBV18	TRBJ2-2	-	CASSPQGGFNAGELFF
TRBV25-1	TRBJ2-7	TRBD1	CASSEFPKGANEQYF
TRBV10-1	TRBJ2-7	TRBD1	CASSESRLGQGAYEQYF
TRBV18	TRBJ1-5	-	CASSPPIYPGQHF
TRBV25-1	TRBJ1-5	TRBD1	CASSERGQGYNQPQHF
TRBV29-1	TRBJ1-2	-	CSVEPGGYTF
TRBV7-2	TRBJ2-7	-	CASSLAVRLYEQYF
TRBV7-9	TRBJ2-1	-	CASSPGELGSYNEQFF
TRBV7-9	TRBJ1-4	-	CASSRVTATNEKLFF
TRBV2	TRBJ1-5	-	CASSTDSNQPQHF
TRBV2	TRBJ2-7	-	CASSEDWAGEYEQYF
TRBV7-8	TRBJ1-1	-	CASSRRPGQNTEAFF
TRBV9	TRBJ1-2	TRBD1	CASSGRGKYGYTF
TRBV18	TRBJ1-5	-	CASSPNQVQGSNQPQHF
TRBV7-9	TRBJ2-4	TRBD2	CASSILTSGGKNIQYF
TRBV30	TRBJ2-3	-	CAWRSFSSTDTQYF
TRBV5-1	TRBJ2-2	TRBD1	CASSLDRMNTGELFF
TRBV2	TRBJ2-5	-	CATALKKYQETQYF
TRBV27	TRBJ1-4	-	CASSMLSGGANEKLFF
TRBV12-5	TRBJ2-7	-	CASGMYEQYF
TRBV9	TRBJ2-2	-	CASSVASPNTGELFF
TRBV19	TRBJ2-7	-	CASSSGSARVGEQYF
TRBV11-3	TRBJ2-1	TRBD1	CASSPGDSLPDNEQFF
TRBV6-5	TRBJ1-1	-	CASLGRGTEAFF
TRBV19	TRBJ2-7	TRBD1	CASSPVTGLGEQYF
TRBV5-1	TRBJ2-1	TRBD2	CASSALTSGGSNEQFF
TRBV27	TRBJ1-2	-	CASSLSYLVREYGYTF
TRBV6-1	TRBJ2-7	TRBD1	CASSEEGYRGLEQYF
TRBV7-2	TRBJ1-1	TRBD1	CASSSTGTSTEAFF
TRBV4-1	TRBJ1-2	-	CASSQEVVNSRNYGYTF
TRBV6-5	TRBJ2-7	-	CASSQTGNPSYEQYF
TRBV7-3	TRBJ2-2	TRBD1	CASSRDRVNTGELFF
TRBV6-5	TRBJ1-5	-	CASRPGPSQPQHF